This TCR beta chain emerged from a study of PD-1 blockade in classical Hodgkin lymphoma. Study details: Every 2 weeks, patients had 3 mg/kg nivolumab intravenously. Study results and limitations: Exclusion removed patients who began nivolumab under 1 year after ASCT.

Each patient relapsed following autologous stem cell transplantation, and prior brentuximab vedotin exposure differed. Produced via immunoSEQ multiplex PCR; TCRdb's table is partial and in-frame only. The table has about 97,000 clones, roughly 88% seen once. As to this clone: Its specificity is unknown.

The CDR3 extends over 13 amino acids. V was cut by 3 bases and J by 7 bases, with 12 bases left in between. CDR1 is SEHNR and CDR2 is FQNEAQ in the germline V gene (reference sequence). This chain joins TRBV7-9 and TRBJ1-1; unclear D gene. The sequence was collected from a human donor with classical Hodgkin lymphoma. This material consisted of peripheral blood mononuclear cells (PBMCs), taken at baseline. The CDR3 region is CASSFRVGREAFF. The CDR3 nucleotides are TGTGCCAGCAGCTTCCGGGTGGGCCGTGAAGCTTTCTTT.